The sequence of this T cell receptor beta chain was determined in a study of blood T cells in healthy people across ages. Then a second PCR, running roughly 6 to 12 cycles, was carried out with a sample-barcoded 5' primer and a J-beta primer mix. TCRdb re-called the 5' RACE reads with MiXCR, one entry per CDR3 protein. The data contain around 1,700,000 distinct CDR3 sequences, 28% of them singletons. The CDR3 is 13 residues long. V gave up 10 bases and J gave up 5 bases; unmatched junction bases: 10. Germline V lookup: CDR1 MNHNY, CDR2 SVGAGI (reference sequence). This sequence joins TRBV6-6 and TRBJ1-2; 7 positions match TRBD1. The sequenced material came from blood. The TCR originated in a woman in her 30s in good health. The CDR3 nucleotides are TGTGCCAACTCAAGGGACAGATTTTATGGCTACACCTTC. It yields the protein CANSRDRFYGYTF.